A single sample is the source of the 13 T cell receptor beta chains below, sequenced in a study of cytomegalovirus exposure and HLA in healthy donors. TCRdb's table, derived via immunoSEQ multiplex PCR, lists solely in-frame clones and lacks some. This sample has about 44,000 clones, with over 85% found just once. Sequenced material: PBMCs. All receptors derive from a woman younger than 35 in good health and CMV-seronegative.

This clone appeared once. The chain recombines TRBV5-1 with TRBJ1-1, with 7 nucleotides matching TRBD1. The CDR3 runs to 16 residues. Germline-derived CDR1 and CDR2 are SGHRS and YFSETQ. Trimming cost V 0 bases and J 4 bases; bases outside gene matches: 9. CDR3 DNA: TGCGCCAGCAGCTTGGGACGACAGGGTACGATCACTGAAGCTTTCTTT. The encoded protein is CASSLGRQGTITEAFF.

The gene calls are TRBV19 and TRBJ1-1; TRBD1 aligns across 9 bases. The V gene's germline CDR1 is LNHDA and CDR2 SQIVND (reference sequence). Germline trimming cut 4 bases from V and 1 base from J; bases unmatched to any gene: 4. This CDR3 spans 15 amino acids. DNA of the CDR3: TGTGCCAGTAGTACGGGGGACAGGGCGAACACTGAAGCTTTCTTT. It is translated as CASSTGDRANTEAFF.

V gene TRBV10-3 combines with J gene TRBJ1-3, with 11 bases matching TRBD1. CDR1 ENHRY and CDR2 SYGVKD come from the germline V gene. V was pared by 3 bases and J by 8 bases, with 15 bases of the junction left unmatched. The CDR3 runs to 18 residues. CDR3 loop: CAISEPGQGVTYRDTIYF. The CDR3 DNA is TGTGCCATCAGTGAACCGGGACAGGGGGTAACTTATCGGGACACCATATATTTT.

The chain combines TRBV7-6 with TRBJ1-3; tentatively, D is TRBD1 (5 bases). CDR1 SGHVS and CDR2 FNYEAQ come from the germline V gene. The CDR3 consists of 17 residues. V lost 3 bases and J lost 0, with 15 bases in between. The CDR3 DNA reads TGTGCCAGCAGCTTTTCGGAAAAGGGGATCTCTGGAAACACCATATATTTT. Amino acids: CASSFSEKGISGNTIYF.

This clone was recorded a few times. The V gene is TRBV2, the J gene TRBJ2-1; 10 nucleotides line up with TRBD2. Trimming removed 4 bases from V and 6 bases from J; junction bases left unmatched: 6. The CDR3 contains 15 residues. Germline V gene data show CDR1 as SNHLY and CDR2 as FYNNEI. The CDR3 loop is CASSGLAGASNEQFF. In nucleotides, the CDR3 is TGTGCCAGCAGTGGGCTAGCGGGGGCCAGCAATGAGCAGTTCTTC.

J is TRBJ1-5 and V is TRBV27, with D tentatively TRBD1 (6 bases). The V and J ends lost 4 bases and 1 base respectively, with 11 bases between them. Germline loops: CDR1 MNHEY, CDR2 SMNVEV (reference sequence). This CDR3 spans 15 amino acids. The CDR3 protein is CASSSGTLSNQPQHF. CDR3 sequence (DNA): TGTGCCAGCAGTTCCGGGACACTGAGCAATCAGCCCCAGCATTTT.

The chain couples TRBV28 to TRBJ2-7, with 11 bases lining up with TRBD2. Per the germline V gene, CDR1 is MDHEN and CDR2 is SYDVKM. V was clipped by 3 bases and J by 6 bases; unmatched bases: 7. CDR3 length equals 15 residues. CDR3 sequence: CASSLVGLAGLEQYF. CDR3 DNA sequence: TGTGCCAGCAGTTTGGTAGGACTAGCGGGCCTCGAGCAGTACTTC.

This chain uses TRBV6-6 with TRBJ2-1, with TRBD2 matching 7 bases. From germline, CDR1 is MNHNY and CDR2 SVGAGI (reference sequence). The V and J ends lost 0 bases and 7 bases, in that order; junction bases with no gene match: 9. This CDR3 has 16 residues. The CDR3 region is CASSYSTGGMGNEQFF. The CDR3 DNA reads as TGTGCCAGCAGTTACTCGACCGGGGGGATGGGGAATGAGCAGTTCTTC.

The chain links TRBV6-4 to TRBJ2-3; no clear D gene. Trimming pared 5 bases from V and 1 base from J, leaving 13 bases between. The germline V gene encodes CDR1 MRHNA and CDR2 SNTAGT. The CDR3 runs to 15 residues. CDR3 in amino acids: CASSPRLGGTDTQYF. In DNA, the CDR3 is TGTGCCAGCAGTCCCCGACTTGGAGGCACAGATACGCAGTATTTT.

This rearrangement joins TRBV7-2 to TRBJ2-3; 10 nucleotides line up with TRBD2. The germline V gene has CDR1 SGHTA and CDR2 FQGNSA. Trimming at V came to 5 bases and at J to 6 bases, leaving 8 bases not matched to a gene. The CDR3 totals 15 residues. This CDR3 is CASSPRLAGVDTQYF. CDR3 nucleotide sequence: TGTGCCAGCAGCCCCAGGCTAGCGGGGGTGGATACGCAGTATTTT. Combining the CDR3 with reference TRBV7-2 and TRBJ2-3 gives the whole variable domain GAGVSQSPSNKVTEKGKDVELRCDPISGHTALYWYRQSLGQGLEFLIYFQGNSAPDKSGLPSDRFSAERTGGSVSTLTIQRTQQEDSAVYLCASSPRLAGVDTQYFGPGTRLTVL.

The chain combines TRBV28 with TRBJ1-5; no firm D call. From germline, CDR1 is MDHEN and CDR2 SYDVKM. The CDR3 extends over 12 amino acids. V lost 6 bases, J lost 3 bases, and 6 bases lay in between. The CDR3 bases are TGTGCCAGCAGCTTTCCCAATCAGCCCCAGCATTTT. It is translated as CASSFPNQPQHF.

This chain links TRBV28 with TRBJ2-5, with 8 bases identical to TRBD1. The tail of the sequence fits TRBJ2-7 better, so the J call may be wrong. There are 13 residues in the CDR3. Germline loops: CDR1 MDHEN, CDR2 SYDVKM. The CDR3 is CASSPGTGYEQYF. The CDR3 DNA follows: TGTGCCAGCAGCCCCGGGACAGGATACGAGCAGTACTTC.

The CDR3 sequence: CASSLGRSTNEKLFF. CDR3 sequence (DNA): TGTGCCAGCAGTTTGGGCCGTTCAACTAATGAAAAACTGTTTTTT. The chain joins TRBV6-5 to TRBJ1-4; D gene ambiguous. Germline CDR1 is MNHEY and CDR2 is SVGAGI. Trimming shortened V by 4 bases and J by 0 bases, and 9 bases separated the two germline ends. CDR3 size: 15 residues.